Listed below are T cell receptor beta chains from one sample, sequenced in a study of cytomegalovirus exposure and HLA in healthy donors. This table comes from immunoSEQ multiplex PCR, and its TCRdb copy is limited to in-frame clones, with some not included. The sample's table shows 100,000 to 150,000 clones. Sequenced: PBMCs. Receptors were obtained from a woman in her 40s in good health and CMV-seropositive. Both conserved end residues are part of each CDR3. D genes are given only for firm matches.

>TRBJ1-2|TRBV5-1|TRBD1
CASSLDRGSYGYTF
TGCGCCAGCAGCCTCGACAGGGGTTCCTATGGCTACACCTTC
>TRBJ2-7|TRBV27|TRBD1
CASSSLDDRGNYEQYF
TGTGCCAGCAGTTCACTCGACGACAGGGGCAACTACGAGCAGTACTTC
>TRBJ2-7|TRBV13|.
CASSSYIGGAVKSSYEQYF
TGTGCCAGCAGCTCTTATATCGGTGGGGCCGTAAAGAGCTCCTACGAGCAGTACTTC
>TRBJ2-1|TRBV15|.
CATSRVMAGTGNEQFF
TGTGCCACCAGCAGAGTAATGGCGGGAACTGGCAATGAGCAGTTCTTC
>TRBJ2-7|TRBV19|.
CASSMGAANPYEQYF
TGTGCCAGTAGTATGGGAGCGGCCAACCCCTACGAGCAGTACTTC
>TRBJ2-7|TRBV7-2|TRBD2
CASSLAASGSPYEQYF
TGTGCCAGCAGCTTGGCCGCTAGCGGGAGCCCCTACGAGCAGTACTTC
>TRBJ2-5|TRBV6-1|.
CASSDFGETQYF
TGTGCCAGCAGTGATTTCGGGGAGACCCAGTACTTC
>TRBJ1-5|TRBV27|TRBD1
CASSFGQGGDQPQHF
TGTGCCAGCAGTTTCGGACAGGGGGGCGATCAGCCCCAGCATTTT
>TRBJ2-7|TRBV18|TRBD2
CASSASGTYEQYF
TGTGCCAGCTCTGCTAGCGGGACCTACGAGCAGTACTTC
>TRBJ2-3|TRBV5-1|TRBD2
CASSRAGVDTQYF
TGCGCCAGCAGCAGGGCGGGAGTGGATACGCAGTATTTT
>TRBJ2-5|TRBV10-3|TRBD2
CAISESAGGQETQYF
TGTGCCATCAGTGAGTCCGCGGGAGGGCAAGAGACCCAGTACTTC
>TRBJ2-5|TRBV7-9|TRBD2
CASSLAVAGDGETQYF
TGTGCCAGCAGCTTAGCGGTAGCGGGAGACGGGGAGACCCAGTACTTC
>TRBJ2-3|TRBV28|.
CASRLGGDADTQYF
TGTGCCAGCAGGCTCGGGGGAGATGCAGATACGCAGTATTTT
>TRBJ2-1|TRBV28|.
CASSPRQALGNEQFF
TGTGCCAGCAGTCCCAGACAGGCCCTAGGCAATGAGCAGTTCTTC
>TRBJ1-5|TRBV5-3|.
CARSLSGTAFSNQPQHF
TGTGCCAGAAGCTTGTCCGGGACTGCTTTTAGCAATCAGCCCCAGCATTTT
>TRBJ2-3|TRBV4-3|TRBD2
CASSQDGGLGGTDTQYF
TGCGCCAGCAGCCAAGACGGGGGACTAGGGGGCACAGATACGCAGTATTTT
>TRBJ1-1|TRBV12-5|.
CASGNMAPNMNTEAFF
TGTGCTAGTGGTAACATGGCCCCGAACATGAACACTGAAGCTTTCTTT
>TRBJ2-1|TRBV9|.
CASSVGLGGYEQFF
TGTGCCAGCAGCGTAGGACTGGGGGGTTATGAGCAGTTCTTC
>TRBJ2-1|TRBV5-4|TRBD2
CASSFDAGVAEQFF
TGTGCCAGCAGCTTTGATGCGGGAGTGGCTGAGCAGTTCTTC
>TRBJ2-7|TRBV6-5|TRBD2
CASSRTSEGTYEQYF
TGTGCCAGCAGTCGGACTAGTGAGGGGACCTACGAGCAGTACTTC
>TRBJ2-7|TRBV28|TRBD2
CASSGAGGSYEQYF
TGTGCCAGCAGCGGAGCGGGAGGCTCCTACGAGCAGTACTTC
>TRBJ1-1|TRBV28|.
CASPPSAGRRVNTEAFF
TGTGCCAGCCCCCCCTCGGCAGGGAGGCGAGTAAACACTGAAGCTTTCTTT
>TRBJ1-1|TRBV27|TRBD1
CASSLGQATEAFF
TGTGCCAGCAGCCTGGGACAGGCCACTGAAGCTTTCTTT
>TRBJ2-1|TRBV5-6|TRBD2
CASSLFVSGRENEQFF
TGTGCCAGCAGCCTGTTTGTGAGCGGGAGGGAGAATGAGCAGTTCTTC
>TRBJ1-6|TRBV6-5|TRBD1
CASSPTGDSPLHF
TGTGCCAGCAGTCCGACAGGGGACTCACCCCTCCACTTT
>TRBJ1-5|TRBV28|.
CASSRADGPTSNQPQHF
TGTGCCAGCAGTAGAGCGGACGGACCTACTAGCAATCAGCCCCAGCATTTT
>TRBJ2-2|TRBV5-1|.
CASSLLRDFSKELFF
TGCGCCAGCAGCCTTCTACGGGACTTCTCTAAGGAGCTGTTTTTT
>TRBJ2-1|TRBV7-2|TRBD2
CASSLVAGGPREQFF
TGTGCCAGCAGCTTAGTTGCGGGAGGGCCTCGTGAGCAGTTCTTC
>TRBJ1-5|TRBV19|.
CASSIRQGNNQPQHF
TGTGCCAGTAGTATTCGTCAGGGAAACAATCAGCCCCAGCATTTT
>TRBJ2-7|TRBV7-2|TRBD2
CASSSSTLGLAGGKEQYF
TGTGCCAGCAGCTCCTCGACCTTGGGTCTAGCGGGAGGGAAAGAGCAGTACTTC
>TRBJ2-7|TRBV10-2|.
CASSESGDIRIGSYEQYF
TGCGCCAGCAGTGAGTCGGGGGACATTCGTATCGGGTCCTACGAGCAGTACTTC
>TRBJ2-1|TRBV5-4|TRBD1
CASRTGGVAYNEQFF
TGTGCCAGCAGAACAGGGGGCGTCGCCTACAATGAGCAGTTCTTC
>TRBJ2-7|TRBV6-1|TRBD1
CASSEEQQGTYEQYF
TGTGCCAGCAGTGAAGAACAACAGGGGACCTACGAGCAGTACTTC
>TRBJ1-5|TRBV19|TRBD1
CASRPGTGVDQPQHF
TGTGCCAGTAGGCCCGGGACAGGGGTCGATCAGCCCCAGCATTTT
>TRBJ1-5|TRBV5-8|TRBD1
CASSADPDRDQPQHF
TGTGCCAGCAGCGCGGACCCGGACAGGGATCAGCCCCAGCATTTT
>TRBJ2-2|TRBV6-1|TRBD1
CASSRDRGTGELFF
TGTGCCAGCAGTCGGGACAGGGGAACCGGGGAGCTGTTTTTT
>TRBJ2-7|TRBV2|.
CASSEMAGQGVYEQYF
TGTGCCAGCAGTGAAATGGCCGGGCAGGGCGTTTACGAGCAGTACTTC
>TRBJ1-2|TRBV7-2|.
CASSPPGGWNGYTF
TGTGCCAGCAGCCCTCCGGGGGGGTGGAATGGCTACACCTTC
>TRBJ2-5|TRBV5-1|TRBD1
CASSRDREETQYF
TGCGCCAGCAGCCGAGACAGGGAAGAGACCCAGTACTTC
>TRBJ2-2|TRBV9|.
CASSPRASGGITGELFF
TGTGCCAGCAGCCCAAGAGCGAGCGGAGGTATCACCGGGGAGCTGTTTTTT
>TRBJ1-1|TRBV28|.
CASSPNFAGMNTEAFF
TGTGCCAGCAGTCCCAACTTCGCGGGCATGAACACTGAAGCTTTCTTT
>TRBJ1-1|TRBV10-3|.
CAISAVNTEAFF
TGTGCCATCAGTGCTGTGAACACTGAAGCTTTCTTT
>TRBJ2-7|TRBV5-4|.
CASSPLTGLKGEQYF
TGTGCCAGCAGCCCCTTGACGGGACTTAAGGGCGAGCAGTACTTC
>TRBJ1-4|TRBV9|TRBD1
CASSSLRDRGEGEKLFF
TGTGCCAGCAGCAGTCTCCGGGACAGGGGGGAGGGTGAAAAACTGTTTTTT
>TRBJ2-7|TRBV5-6|TRBD1
CASSWDRDYEQYF
TGTGCCAGCAGCTGGGACAGAGATTACGAGCAGTACTTC
>TRBJ1-1|TRBV13|TRBD1
CASSLRDRNTEAFF
TGTGCCAGCAGCTTAAGGGACAGGAACACTGAAGCTTTCTTT
>TRBJ2-7|TRBV11-2|TRBD2
CASSSGGPYAEQYF
TGTGCCAGCAGCTCGGGAGGGCCATACGCCGAGCAGTACTTC